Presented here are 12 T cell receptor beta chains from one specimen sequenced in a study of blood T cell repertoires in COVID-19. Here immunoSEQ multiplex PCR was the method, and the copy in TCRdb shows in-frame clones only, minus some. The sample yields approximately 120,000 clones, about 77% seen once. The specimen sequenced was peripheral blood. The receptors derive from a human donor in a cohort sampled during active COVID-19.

CDR3 amino acids: CASSFGQGETQYF. CDR3 bases: TGTGCCAGCAGTTTCGGACAGGGAGAGACCCAGTACTTC. This chain joins TRBV12-3 or TRBV12-4 and TRBJ2-5; 8 bases fit TRBD1. CDR3 length: 13 residues. V shed 3 bases, J shed 4 bases, and the junction held 1 base outside the gene matches.

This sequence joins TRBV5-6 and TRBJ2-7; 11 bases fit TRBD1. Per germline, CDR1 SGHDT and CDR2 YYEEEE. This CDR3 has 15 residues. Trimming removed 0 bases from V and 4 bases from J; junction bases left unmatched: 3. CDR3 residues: CASSLGTGGFYEQYF. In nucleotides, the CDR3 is TGTGCCAGCAGCTTGGGGACAGGGGGCTTTTACGAGCAGTACTTC.

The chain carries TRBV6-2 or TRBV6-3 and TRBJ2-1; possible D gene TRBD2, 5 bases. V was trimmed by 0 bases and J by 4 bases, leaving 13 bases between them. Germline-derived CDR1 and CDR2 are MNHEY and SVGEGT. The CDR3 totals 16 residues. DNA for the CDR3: TGTGCCAGCAGTTACTCGAGGGTTAGCGTTTACAATGAGCAGTTCTTC. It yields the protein CASSYSRVSVYNEQFF.

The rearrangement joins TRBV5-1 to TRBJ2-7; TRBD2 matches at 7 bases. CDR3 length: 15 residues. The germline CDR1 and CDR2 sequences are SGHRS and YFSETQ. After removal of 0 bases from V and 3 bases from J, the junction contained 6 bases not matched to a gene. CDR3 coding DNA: TGCGCCAGCAGCTTGGGCCGCCGGGGGGACTACGAGCAGTACTTC. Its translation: CASSLGRRGDYEQYF.

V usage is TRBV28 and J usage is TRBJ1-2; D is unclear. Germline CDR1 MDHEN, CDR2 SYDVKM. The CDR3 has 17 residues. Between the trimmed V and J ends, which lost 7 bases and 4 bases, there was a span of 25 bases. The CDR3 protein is CASKAALGGHEVYGYTF. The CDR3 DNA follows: TGTGCCAGCAAGGCCGCTCTGGGAGGTCACGAAGTCTATGGCTACACCTTC.

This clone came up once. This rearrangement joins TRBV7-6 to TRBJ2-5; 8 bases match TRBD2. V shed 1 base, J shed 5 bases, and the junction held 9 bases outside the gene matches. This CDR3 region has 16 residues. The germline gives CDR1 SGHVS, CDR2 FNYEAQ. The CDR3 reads CASSLEGGRRGETQYF. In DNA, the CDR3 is TGTGCCAGCAGCTTAGAAGGCGGGAGGAGGGGGGAGACCCAGTACTTC.

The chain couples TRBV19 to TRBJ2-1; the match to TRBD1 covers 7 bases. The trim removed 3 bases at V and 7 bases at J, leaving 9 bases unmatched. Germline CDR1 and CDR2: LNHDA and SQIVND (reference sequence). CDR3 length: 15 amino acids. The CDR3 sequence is CASSISPTGKNEQFF. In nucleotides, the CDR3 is TGTGCCAGTAGTATCTCACCGACAGGGAAGAATGAGCAGTTCTTC.

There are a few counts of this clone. This CDR3 reads CASSIKGAGQPQHF. CDR3 in DNA: TGTGCCAGTAGTATAAAGGGGGCAGGTCAGCCCCAGCATTTT. This chain joins TRBV19 and TRBJ1-5; 7 nucleotides match TRBD1. The CDR3 is 14 amino acids. CDR1 and CDR2 from the germline V gene are LNHDA and SQIVND (reference sequence). Trimming at V came to 2 bases and at J to 6 bases, leaving 4 bases not matched to a gene.

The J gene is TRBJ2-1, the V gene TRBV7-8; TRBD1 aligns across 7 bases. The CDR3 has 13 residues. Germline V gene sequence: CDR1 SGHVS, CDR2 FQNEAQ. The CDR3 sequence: CVAAGDRNNEQFF. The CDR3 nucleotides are TGTGTAGCAGCTGGGGACAGAAACAATGAGCAGTTCTTC.

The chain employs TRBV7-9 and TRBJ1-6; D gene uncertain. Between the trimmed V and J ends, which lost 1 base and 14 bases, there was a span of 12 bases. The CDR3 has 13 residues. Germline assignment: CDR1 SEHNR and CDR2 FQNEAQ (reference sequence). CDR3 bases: TGTGCCAGCAGCTTAGATGGCTCGCAGGCCCTCCACTTT. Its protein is CASSLDGSQALHF.

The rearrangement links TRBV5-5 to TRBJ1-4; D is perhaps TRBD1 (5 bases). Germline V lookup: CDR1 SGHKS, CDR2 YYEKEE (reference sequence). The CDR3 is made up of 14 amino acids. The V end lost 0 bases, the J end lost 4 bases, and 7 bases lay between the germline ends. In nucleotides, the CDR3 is TGTGCCAGCAGCTTGGGACAGCTTAATGAAAAACTGTTTTTT. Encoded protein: CASSLGQLNEKLFF. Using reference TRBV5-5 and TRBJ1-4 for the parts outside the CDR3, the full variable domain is DAGVTQSPTHLIKTRGQQVTLRCSPISGHKSVSWYQQVLGQGPQFIFQYYEKEERGRGNFPDRFSARQFPNYSSELNVNALLLGDSALYLCASSLGQLNEKLFFGSGTQLSVL.

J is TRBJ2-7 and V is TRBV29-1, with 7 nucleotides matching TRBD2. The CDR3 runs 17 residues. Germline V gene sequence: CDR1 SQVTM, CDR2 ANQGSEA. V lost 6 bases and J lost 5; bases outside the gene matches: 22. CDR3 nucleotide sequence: TGCAGCGTCATGATTCTGAAGACTGGCGGGAGAGGTCACGAGCAGTACTTC. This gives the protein CSVMILKTGGRGHEQYF.